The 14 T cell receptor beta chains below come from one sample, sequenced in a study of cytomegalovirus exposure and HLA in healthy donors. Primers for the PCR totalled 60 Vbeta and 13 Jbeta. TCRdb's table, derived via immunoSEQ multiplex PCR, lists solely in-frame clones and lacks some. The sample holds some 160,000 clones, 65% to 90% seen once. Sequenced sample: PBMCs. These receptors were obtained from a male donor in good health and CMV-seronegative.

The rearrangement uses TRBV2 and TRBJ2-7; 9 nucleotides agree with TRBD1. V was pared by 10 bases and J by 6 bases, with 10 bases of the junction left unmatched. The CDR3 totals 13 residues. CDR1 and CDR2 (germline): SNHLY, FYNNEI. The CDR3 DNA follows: TGTGCCACCCGGGACAGGGCCGTTTTCGAGCAGTACTTC. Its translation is CATRDRAVFEQYF.

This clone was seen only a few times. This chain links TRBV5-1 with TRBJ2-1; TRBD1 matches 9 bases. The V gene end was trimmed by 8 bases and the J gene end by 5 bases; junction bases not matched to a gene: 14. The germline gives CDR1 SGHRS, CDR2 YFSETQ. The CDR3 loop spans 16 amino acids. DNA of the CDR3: TGCGCCAGTAGCATCCCCCGGACAGGGGTTCACAATGAGCAGTTCTTC. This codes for CASSIPRTGVHNEQFF.

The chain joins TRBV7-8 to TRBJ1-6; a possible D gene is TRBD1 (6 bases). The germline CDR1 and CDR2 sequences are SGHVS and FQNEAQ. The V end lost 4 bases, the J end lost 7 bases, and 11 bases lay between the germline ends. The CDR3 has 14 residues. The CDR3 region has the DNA TGTGCCAGCAGCTCGGGGGGGCAAAATTCACCCCTCCACTTT. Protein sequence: CASSSGGQNSPLHF.

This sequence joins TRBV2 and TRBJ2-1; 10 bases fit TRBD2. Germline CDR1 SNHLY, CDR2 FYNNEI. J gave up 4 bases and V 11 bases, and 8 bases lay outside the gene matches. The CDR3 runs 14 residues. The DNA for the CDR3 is TGTGCCGGTCAACTAGCGGGGAAGTACAATGAGCAGTTCTTC. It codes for CAGQLAGKYNEQFF.

Here the CDR3 reads CASSLGVGPAKNIQYF. The CDR3 DNA reads as TGCGCCAGCAGCTTGGGGGTGGGGCCGGCCAAAAACATTCAGTACTTC. This sequence joins TRBV5-1 and TRBJ2-4; the D gene is possibly TRBD1 (5 bases). The CDR3 consists of 16 residues. CDR1 and CDR2 (germline): SGHRS, YFSETQ. The ends were cut back, 0 bases at V and 1 base at J, with 11 bases in the middle.

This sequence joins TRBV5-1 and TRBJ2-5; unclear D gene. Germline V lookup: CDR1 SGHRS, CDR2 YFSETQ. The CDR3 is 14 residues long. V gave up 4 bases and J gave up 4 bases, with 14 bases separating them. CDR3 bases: TGCGCCAGCAGCCTATCTGGTACTGGAGAGACCCAGTACTTC. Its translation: CASSLSGTGETQYF.

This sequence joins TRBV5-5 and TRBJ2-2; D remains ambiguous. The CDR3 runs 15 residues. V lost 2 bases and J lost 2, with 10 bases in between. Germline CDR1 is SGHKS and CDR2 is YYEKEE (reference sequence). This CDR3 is CASSLRDTNTGELFF. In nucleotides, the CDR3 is TGTGCCAGCAGCTTACGAGACACAAACACCGGGGAGCTGTTTTTT.

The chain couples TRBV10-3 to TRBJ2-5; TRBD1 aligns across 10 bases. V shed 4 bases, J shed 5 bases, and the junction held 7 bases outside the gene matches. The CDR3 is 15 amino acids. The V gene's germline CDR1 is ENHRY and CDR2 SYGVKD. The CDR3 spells CAISGGTGDGETQYF. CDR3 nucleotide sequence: TGTGCCATCAGTGGGGGGACAGGGGATGGGGAGACCCAGTACTTC.

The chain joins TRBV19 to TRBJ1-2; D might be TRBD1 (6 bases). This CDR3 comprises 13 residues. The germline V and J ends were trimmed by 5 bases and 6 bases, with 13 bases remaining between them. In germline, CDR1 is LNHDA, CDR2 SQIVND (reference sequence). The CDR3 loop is CASSPGAGDGYTF. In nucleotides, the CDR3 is TGTGCCAGTAGTCCCGGGGCAGGGGATGGCTACACCTTC. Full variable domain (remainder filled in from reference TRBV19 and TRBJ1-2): DGGITQSPKYLFRKEGQNVTLSCEQNLNHDAMYWYRQDPGQGLRLIYYSQIVNDFQKGDIAEGYSVSREKKESFPLTVTSAQKNPTAFYLCASSPGAGDGYTFGSGTRLTVV.

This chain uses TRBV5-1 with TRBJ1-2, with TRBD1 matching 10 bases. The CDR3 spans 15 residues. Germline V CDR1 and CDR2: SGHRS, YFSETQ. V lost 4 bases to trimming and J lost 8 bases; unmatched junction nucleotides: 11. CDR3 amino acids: CASSGLTGGAEGYTF. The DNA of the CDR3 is TGCGCCAGCAGCGGGCTGACAGGGGGCGCGGAAGGCTACACCTTC.

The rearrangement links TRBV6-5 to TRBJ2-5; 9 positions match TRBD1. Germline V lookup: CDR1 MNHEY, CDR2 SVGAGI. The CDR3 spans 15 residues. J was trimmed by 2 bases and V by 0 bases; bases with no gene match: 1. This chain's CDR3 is CASSYSGTGQETQYF. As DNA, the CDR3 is TGTGCCAGCAGTTACTCCGGGACAGGGCAAGAGACCCAGTACTTC.

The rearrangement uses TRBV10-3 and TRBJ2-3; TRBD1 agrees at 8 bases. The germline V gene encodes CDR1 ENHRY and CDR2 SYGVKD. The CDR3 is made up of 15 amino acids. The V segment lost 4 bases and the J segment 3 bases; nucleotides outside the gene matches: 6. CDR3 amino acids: CAISVSTGATDTQYF. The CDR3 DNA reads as TGTGCCATCAGTGTCTCGACAGGGGCTACAGATACGCAGTATTTT.

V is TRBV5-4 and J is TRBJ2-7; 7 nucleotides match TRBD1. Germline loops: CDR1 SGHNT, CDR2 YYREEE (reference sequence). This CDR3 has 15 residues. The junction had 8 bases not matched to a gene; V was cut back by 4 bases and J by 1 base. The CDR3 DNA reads TGTGCCAGCAGCCCTAGTAGGACAGGATCCTACGAGCAGTACTTC. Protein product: CASSPSRTGSYEQYF. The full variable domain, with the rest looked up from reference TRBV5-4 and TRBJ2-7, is ETGVTQSPTHLIKTRGQQVTLRCSSQSGHNTVSWYQQALGQGPQFIFQYYREEENGRGNFPPRFSGLQFPNYSSELNVNALELDDSALYLCASSPSRTGSYEQYFGPGTRLTVT.

The CDR3 coding sequence is TGTGCCAGCAGCCAAGAAGGGACAGGGGGCAAGTATGGCTACACCTTC. This codes for CASSQEGTGGKYGYTF. The V call is TRBV4-2, the J call TRBJ1-2; 12 bases match TRBD1. The CDR3 contains 16 residues. Germline assignment: CDR1 LGHNA and CDR2 YNFKEQ. The J segment lost 5 bases and the V segment lost 0 bases, leaving 4 bases of the junction unmatched.